Listed here are 29 T cell receptor beta chains from one sample, sequenced in a study of molecular identifiers for immune sequencing clone quantification. TCRdb independently ran MiXCR on the PCR reads; one entry per CDR3 protein. The sample has approximately 550,000 distinct CDR3 sequences; about 25% are singletons. The sequenced sample was naive CD8+ T cells from blood, with Jurkat cell RNA spiked in. Noted subset: FACS-sorted CD8+CD4-CCR7+CD45RA+ naive T cells. These receptors were taken from a human donor in good health. Some libraries in this study had Jurkat cell RNA spiked in.

Only a few counts were recorded for this clonotype. The chain employs TRBV2 and TRBJ2-7; D uncertain. The CDR3 extends over 13 amino acids. Germline V gives CDR1 SNHLY, CDR2 FYNNEI. Trimming cost V 6 bases and J 5 bases, with 14 bases left between them. The CDR3, as DNA: TGTGCCAGCAGCTCGTTCTCGCTAGACGAGCAGTACTTC. This sequence encodes CASSSFSLDEQYF.

Many counts were recorded for this clonotype. The J gene is TRBJ1-1, the V gene TRBV4-1, with D tentatively TRBD1 (5 bases). V lost 6 bases and J 1 base, leaving 15 bases between the germline ends. The CDR3 extends over 15 amino acids. Germline CDR1 MGHRA, CDR2 YSYEKL. CDR3 region: CASSPRAGTNTEAFF. DNA of the CDR3: TGCGCCAGCAGTCCCCGGGCAGGGACGAACACTGAAGCTTTCTTT.

V and J are TRBV4-3 and TRBJ2-4; the D gene is possibly TRBD1 (6 bases). The CDR3 length is 19 residues. V shed 0 bases and J shed 0 bases, with 18 bases lying between them. The germline V gene has CDR1 LGHNA and CDR2 YSLEER. The CDR3, as DNA: TGCGCCAGCAGCCAAGATGGCCAGGGGCCCCTCTTAGCCAAAAACATTCAGTACTTC. Translation gives CASSQDGQGPLLAKNIQYF.

To note about this clonotype: A much larger clone is a single base away; this may be a read error. For the CDR3, the DNA is TGTGCCAGCAGTTTCTCGAATTTTGGCGCCACTGAAGCTTTCTTT. It specifies CASSFSNFGATEAFF. The rearrangement joins TRBV6-5 to TRBJ1-1, with unresolved D. The germline V gene has CDR1 MNHEY and CDR2 SVGAGI. This CDR3 spans 15 amino acids. V lost 4 bases and J 4 bases, leaving 16 bases between the germline ends.

Concerning this clonotype itself: The junction shows a germline mismatch at one end, possibly a read error. The V gene is TRBV29-1, the J gene TRBJ2-5; D is unclear. This CDR3 region has 10 residues. Germline CDR1 SQVTM, CDR2 ANQGSEA. This chain's CDR3 is CSVLEETEYF. DNA of the CDR3: TGCAGCGTTCTCGAAGAGACCGAGTACTTC.

The chain is built from TRBV7-9 and TRBJ2-7; the match to TRBD2 covers 8 bases. In germline, CDR1 is SEHNR, CDR2 FQNEAQ (reference sequence). The ends lost 3 bases at V and 0 bases at J; junction bases unmatched: 16. The CDR3 is made up of 19 amino acids. The CDR3 region is CASSFRPGEAGVHSYEQYF. CDR3 coding DNA: TGTGCCAGCAGCTTCCGGCCGGGAGAAGCGGGGGTCCACTCCTACGAGCAGTACTTC.

The genes are TRBV4-1 and TRBJ1-4; D gene ambiguous. Germline V CDR1 and CDR2: MGHRA, YSYEKL. The CDR3 spans 13 residues. V lost 0 bases and J 6 bases, leaving 5 bases between the germline ends. The CDR3 protein is CASSQEDYEKLFF. DNA of the CDR3: TGCGCCAGCAGCCAAGAGGATTATGAAAAACTGTTTTTT.

About this clonotype itself: One end of the junction fails to match germline, which may point to a read error. The chain employs TRBV5-1 and TRBJ2-7; 9 bases match TRBD1. The length of the CDR3 is 14 residues. Germline V gives CDR1 SGHRS, CDR2 YFSETQ. CDR3 sequence (DNA): TGCGCCAGCCGATCGGACAGGGGCTCCTGCGAGCAGTACTTC. Encoded protein: CASRSDRGSCEQYF.

The chain has TRBV12-3 or TRBV12-4 and TRBJ1-2; D may be TRBD1 (5 bases). The CDR3 sequence is 16 residues long. V was cut by 5 bases and J by 4 bases, with 20 bases left in between. The chain's CDR3 is CASSPLRTGTLYGYTF. CDR3 sequence (DNA): TGTGCCAGCAGTCCCCTGCGGACCGGGACCCTCTATGGCTACACCTTC.

This rearrangement joins TRBV27 to TRBJ2-7; 11 nucleotides align to TRBD1. Germline loops: CDR1 MNHEY, CDR2 SMNVEV (reference sequence). V shed 0 bases and J 5 bases; nucleotides not matched to a gene: 12. This CDR3 region has 18 residues. Here the CDR3 reads CASSLSSSGGQGVNEQYF. CDR3 in DNA: TGTGCCAGCAGTTTATCCTCGTCGGGGGGACAGGGGGTAAACGAGCAGTACTTC.

The chain combines TRBV12-3 or TRBV12-4 with TRBJ2-3; TRBD2 agrees at 13 bases. CDR3 size: 18 residues. The V and J ends lost 7 bases and 3 bases, in that order; junction bases with no gene match: 13. CDR3 residues: CASTLPGLAGTGTDTQYF. In nucleotides, the CDR3 is TGTGCCAGCACCCTTCCGGGACTAGCGGGGACGGGGACAGATACGCAGTATTTT.

The sample holds many counts of this clonotype. The rearrangement links TRBV24-1 to TRBJ2-5; no definite D call. Germline assignment: CDR1 KGHDR and CDR2 SFDVKD. The CDR3 runs to 14 residues. V was cut by 4 bases and J by 2 bases, with 10 bases left in between. DNA for the CDR3: TGTGCCACCAGTGAACCGGGCCTACAAGAGACCCAGTACTTC. Protein sequence: CATSEPGLQETQYF.

This clonotype has at least ten counts. J is TRBJ2-7 and V is TRBV20-1, with TRBD2 identical over 9 bases. From germline, CDR1 is DFQATT and CDR2 SNEGSKA (reference sequence). Germline trimming cut 6 bases from V and 2 bases from J; bases unmatched to any gene: 8. The CDR3 length is 14 residues. The CDR3 DNA reads TGCAGTGCCAGGGGACTAGCAGAAACCTACGAGCAGTACTTC. The encoded protein is CSARGLAETYEQYF.

CDR3 coding DNA: TGTGCCAGCAGCTTAGATCCTAGCGGGCGGGAGACCCAGTACTTC. Translated: CASSLDPSGRETQYF. The V gene is TRBV7-7, the J gene TRBJ2-5, with TRBD2 matching over 8 bases. The germline gives CDR1 SSHAT, CDR2 FNYEAQ (reference sequence). CDR3 length: 15 amino acids. V dropped 1 base and J dropped 5; count of bases not matched to a gene: 6.

The V gene is TRBV30, the J gene TRBJ1-5; no definite D call. CDR3 length equals 13 residues. Looked up from germline, CDR1 is GTSNPN and CDR2 is SVGIG (reference sequence). Trimming pared 5 bases from V and 3 bases from J, leaving 11 bases between. Here the CDR3 reads CAWSAGDNQPQHF. In DNA form, the CDR3 reads TGTGCCTGGTCAGCAGGCGACAATCAGCCCCAGCATTTT.

The V gene is TRBV27, the J gene TRBJ2-7, with 8 bases fitting TRBD1. Trimming removed 5 bases from V and 5 bases from J; junction bases left unmatched: 11. The germline gives CDR1 MNHEY, CDR2 SMNVEV (reference sequence). CDR3 length equals 15 residues. Here the CDR3 reads CASSPPGQVVHEQYF. The CDR3 DNA reads TGTGCCAGCAGTCCACCGGGACAGGTTGTCCACGAGCAGTACTTC.

Regarding this clonotype: This clone may be a read error of a much larger clone one base away. CDR3 sequence (DNA): TGTGCCAGCAGTTTTGGGATGGAAGTAGATACGCAGTATTTT. Translated: CASSFGMEVDTQYF. J is TRBJ2-3 and V is TRBV27; no definite D call. The germline V gene encodes CDR1 MNHEY and CDR2 SMNVEV (reference sequence). The CDR3 is 14 residues long. Between the trimmed V and J ends, which lost 3 bases and 5 bases, there was a span of 12 bases.

Only a few counts were recorded for this clonotype. The chain uses TRBV6-2 or TRBV6-3 and TRBJ2-2; no reliable D call. The CDR3 loop spans 13 amino acids. Germline V gene data show CDR1 as MNHEY and CDR2 as SVGEGT. V was cut by 2 bases and J by 6 bases, with 7 bases left in between. This CDR3 is CASSYLAPGELFF. The CDR3 coding sequence is TGTGCCAGCAGTTACCTGGCACCCGGGGAGCTGTTTTTT.

The chain employs TRBV5-1 and TRBJ2-7; either TRBD1 or TRBD2 may supply D (5 bases each). Germline V gives CDR1 SGHRS, CDR2 YFSETQ. The CDR3 spans 14 residues. Trimming shortened V by 3 bases and J by 3 bases, and 13 bases separated the two germline ends. This chain's CDR3 is CASSSGAGIYEQYF. For the CDR3, the DNA is TGCGCCAGCAGCTCCGGGGCAGGGATCTACGAGCAGTACTTC. The full variable domain, its missing parts supplied by reference TRBV5-1 and TRBJ2-7, is KAGVTQTPRYLIKTRGQQVTLSCSPISGHRSVSWYQQTPGQGLQFLFEYFSETQRNKGNFPGRFSGRQFSNSRSEMNVSTLELGDSALYLCASSSGAGIYEQYFGPGTRLTVT.

This clonotype was counted a few times. The CDR3 end shows no conserved phenylalanine or tryptophan, and so a read error is likely. This sequence joins TRBV7-2 and TRBJ2-3; 12 positions match TRBD2. V shed 6 bases, J shed 1 base, and the junction held 5 bases outside the gene matches. Germline V gives CDR1 SGHTA, CDR2 FQGNSA. The CDR3 is 16 residues long. As DNA, the CDR3 is TGTGCCAGCAGTTGGGGACTAGCGGGCGGCACAGATACGCAGTATCTT. It encodes CASSWGLAGGTDTQYL.

This clonotype was counted between two and nine times. The rearrangement uses TRBV29-1 and TRBJ2-7; D remains ambiguous. V gave up 7 bases and J gave up 2 bases, with 15 bases separating them. CDR1 and CDR2 from the germline V gene are SQVTM and ANQGSEA. This CDR3 has 13 amino acids. CDR3 region: CSANLTFTYEQYF. CDR3 nucleotides: TGCAGCGCTAACTTGACATTTACCTACGAGCAGTACTTC.

This clonotype has ten or more counts. The V and J genes are TRBV7-9 and TRBJ2-3, with no clear D. The V and J ends lost 0 bases and 2 bases respectively, with 6 bases between them. The V gene's germline CDR1 is SEHNR and CDR2 FQNEAQ (reference sequence). The CDR3 has 14 amino acids. The CDR3 bases are TGTGCCAGCAGCTTAGCGGTTACCACAGATACGCAGTATTTT. Protein product: CASSLAVTTDTQYF.

Notes on this clonotype: A clone one base away is much larger, so this may be a read error. The chain employs TRBV7-9 and TRBJ2-7; no definite D call. There are 15 residues in the CDR3. Trimming took 5 bases from V and 0 from J, leaving 14 bases between them. Germline values: CDR1 SEHNR, CDR2 FQNEAQ (reference sequence). This CDR3 is CASSPTPDDSYEQYF. Written as DNA, the CDR3 is TGTGCCAGCAGCCCGACACCCGACGACTCCTACGAGCAGTACTTC.

In its sample, this clonotype was seen many times. This chain uses TRBV2 with TRBJ2-3, with D maybe TRBD1 (6 bases). The CDR3 length is 14 residues. In germline, CDR1 is SNHLY, CDR2 FYNNEI. The V end was cut by 1 base, the J end by 5 bases, with 10 bases between. The CDR3 sequence is CASSEGGLVDTQYF. CDR3 DNA sequence: TGTGCCAGCAGTGAAGGGGGGCTTGTAGATACGCAGTATTTT.

This clonotype was detected many times. V usage is TRBV14 and J usage is TRBJ1-1, with D hard to call. Trimming removed 0 bases at V and 1 base at J, with 6 bases between. Germline values: CDR1 SGHDN, CDR2 FVKESK. The CDR3 totals 14 residues. The CDR3 coding sequence is TGTGCCAGCAGCCAAGATTGGACGAACACTGAAGCTTTCTTT. Protein product: CASSQDWTNTEAFF.

This sequence joins TRBV19 and TRBJ2-3; D perhaps matches TRBD2 (6 bases). CDR1 and CDR2 (germline): LNHDA, SQIVND (reference sequence). The germline V and J ends were trimmed by 5 bases and 1 base, with 13 bases remaining between them. The CDR3 extends over 15 amino acids. CDR3 DNA: TGTGCCAGTAGTTATTCGTCTAGCGGCACAGATACGCAGTATTTT. This encodes CASSYSSSGTDTQYF.

This clonotype has a handful of counts. The chain employs TRBV27 and TRBJ2-7, with TRBD2 matching over 12 bases. In germline, CDR1 is MNHEY, CDR2 SMNVEV (reference sequence). CDR3 length: 15 residues. Unmatched junction bases numbered 6, after V lost 3 bases and J lost 6 bases. The chain's CDR3 is CASSFSSGGGSEQYF. CDR3 DNA sequence: TGTGCCAGCAGTTTCTCTAGCGGGGGGGGGTCCGAGCAGTACTTC.

This clonotype appeared many times. This chain links TRBV6-5 with TRBJ2-5; D perhaps matches TRBD2 (5 bases). Germline loops: CDR1 MNHEY, CDR2 SVGAGI. V was clipped by 2 bases and J by 5 bases, with 9 bases between them. The CDR3 has 13 residues. CDR3 sequence (DNA): TGTGCCAGCAGTTACCTGGGAGATGAGACCCAGTACTTC. Its protein is CASSYLGDETQYF.

The chain is built from TRBV27 and TRBJ2-7, with 7 bases lining up with TRBD1. The CDR3 has 14 residues. Germline loops: CDR1 MNHEY, CDR2 SMNVEV (reference sequence). V shed 6 bases, J shed 3 bases, and the junction held 8 bases outside the gene matches. The CDR3 here is CASSTRQGYYEQYF. The CDR3 DNA sequence: TGTGCCAGCAGCACCCGACAGGGTTACTACGAGCAGTACTTC.